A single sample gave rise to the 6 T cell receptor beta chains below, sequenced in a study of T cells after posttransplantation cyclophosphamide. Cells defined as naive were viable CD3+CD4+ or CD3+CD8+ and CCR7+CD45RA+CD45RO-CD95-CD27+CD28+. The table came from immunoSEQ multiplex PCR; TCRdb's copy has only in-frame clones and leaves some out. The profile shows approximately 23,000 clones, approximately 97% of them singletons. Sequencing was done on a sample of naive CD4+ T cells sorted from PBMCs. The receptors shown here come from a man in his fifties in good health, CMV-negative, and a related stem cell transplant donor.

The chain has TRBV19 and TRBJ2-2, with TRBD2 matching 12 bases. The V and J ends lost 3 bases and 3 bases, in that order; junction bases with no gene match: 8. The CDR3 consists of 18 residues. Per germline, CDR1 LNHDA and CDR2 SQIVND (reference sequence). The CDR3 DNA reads TGTGCCAGTAGTATCGGGCTAGCGGGGGGGCGGGACACCGGGGAGCTGTTTTTT. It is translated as CASSIGLAGGRDTGELFF.

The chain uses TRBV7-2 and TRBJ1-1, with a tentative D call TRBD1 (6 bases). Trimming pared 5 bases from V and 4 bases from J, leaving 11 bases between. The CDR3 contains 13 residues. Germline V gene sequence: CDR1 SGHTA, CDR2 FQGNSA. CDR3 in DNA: TGTGCCAGCAGCCCCATCAGGGGCACTGAAGCTTTCTTT. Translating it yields CASSPIRGTEAFF.

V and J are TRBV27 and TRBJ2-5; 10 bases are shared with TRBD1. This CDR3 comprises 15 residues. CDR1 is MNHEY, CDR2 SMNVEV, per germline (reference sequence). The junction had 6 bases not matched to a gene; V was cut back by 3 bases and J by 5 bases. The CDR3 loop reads CASSFSGQGRETQYF. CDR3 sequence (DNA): TGTGCCAGCAGTTTCTCGGGACAGGGGCGGGAGACCCAGTACTTC.

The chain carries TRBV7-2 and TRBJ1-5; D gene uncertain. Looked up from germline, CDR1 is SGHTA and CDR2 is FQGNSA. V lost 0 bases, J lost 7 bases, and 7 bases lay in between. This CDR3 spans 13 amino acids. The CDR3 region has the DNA TGTGCCAGCAGCTTAGCCCGGGAGCAGCCCCAGCATTTT. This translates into CASSLAREQPQHF. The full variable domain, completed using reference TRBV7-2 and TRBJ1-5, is GAGVSQSPSNKVTEKGKDVELRCDPISGHTALYWYRQSLGQGLEFLIYFQGNSAPDKSGLPSDRFSAERTGGSVSTLTIQRTQQEDSAVYLCASSLAREQPQHFGDGTRLSIL.

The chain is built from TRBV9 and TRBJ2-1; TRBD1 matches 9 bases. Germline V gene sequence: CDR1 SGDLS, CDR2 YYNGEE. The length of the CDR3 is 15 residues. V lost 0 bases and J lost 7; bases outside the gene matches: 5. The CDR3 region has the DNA TGTGCCAGCAGCGTAGTACAGGGGGCGCCGAATGAGCAGTTCTTC. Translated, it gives CASSVVQGAPNEQFF. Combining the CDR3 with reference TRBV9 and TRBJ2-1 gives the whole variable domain DSGVTQTPKHLITATGQRVTLRCSPRSGDLSVYWYQQSLDQGLQFLIQYYNGEERAKGNILERFSAQQFPDLHSELNLSSLELGDSALYFCASSVVQGAPNEQFFGPGTRLTVL.

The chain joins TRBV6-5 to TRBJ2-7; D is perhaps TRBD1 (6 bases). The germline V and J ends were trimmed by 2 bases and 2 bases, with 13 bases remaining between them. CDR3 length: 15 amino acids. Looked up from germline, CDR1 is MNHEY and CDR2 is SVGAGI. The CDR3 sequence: CASSYGQGPAYEQYF. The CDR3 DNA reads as TGTGCCAGCAGTTACGGCCAGGGGCCTGCCTACGAGCAGTACTTC.